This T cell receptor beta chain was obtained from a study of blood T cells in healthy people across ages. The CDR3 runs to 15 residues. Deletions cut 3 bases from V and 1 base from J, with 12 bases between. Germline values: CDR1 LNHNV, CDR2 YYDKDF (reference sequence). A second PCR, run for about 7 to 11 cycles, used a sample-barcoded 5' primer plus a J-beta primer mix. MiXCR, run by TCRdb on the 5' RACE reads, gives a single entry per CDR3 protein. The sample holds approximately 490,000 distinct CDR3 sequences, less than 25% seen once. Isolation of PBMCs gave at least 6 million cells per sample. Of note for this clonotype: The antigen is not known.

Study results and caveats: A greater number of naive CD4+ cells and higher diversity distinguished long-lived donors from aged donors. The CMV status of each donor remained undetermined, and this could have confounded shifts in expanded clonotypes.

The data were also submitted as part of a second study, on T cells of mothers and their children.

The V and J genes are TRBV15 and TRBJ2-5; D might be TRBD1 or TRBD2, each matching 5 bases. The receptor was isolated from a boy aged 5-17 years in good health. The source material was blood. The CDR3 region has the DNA TGTGCCACCAGCAGCCCTACCGGGACCCAAGAGACCCAGTACTTC. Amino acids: CATSSPTGTQETQYF.